This T cell receptor (beta chain) originates from a study of graft-versus-host responses after intestinal transplantation. Turning to this clone: Antigen unknown.

The repertoire was sequenced with immunoSEQ multiplex PCR; TCRdb's copy has only in-frame clones and lacks some. The data show some 40,000 clones, about 90% seen once. The CDR3 totals 14 residues. The germline CDR1 and CDR2 sequences are SGHNT and YYREEE (reference sequence). Trimming pared 0 bases from V and 0 bases from J, leaving 6 bases between. Study findings and constraints: With peak circulating GvH clone levels came an association with early post-transplant HvG declines. Some GvH clones were seen earlier in gut or blood, suggesting intestinal origin.

This specimen consisted of PBMCs, obtained approximately 300 days after intestinal transplant. This receptor was identified in a human patient who received an intestinal transplant, so some T cells may come from the graft donor. The chain combines TRBV5-4 with TRBJ2-5; D not resolved. The CDR3 DNA sequence: TGTGCCAGCAGCTTGGGGTTCAACCAAGAGACCCAGTACTTC. Translation gives CASSLGFNQETQYF.